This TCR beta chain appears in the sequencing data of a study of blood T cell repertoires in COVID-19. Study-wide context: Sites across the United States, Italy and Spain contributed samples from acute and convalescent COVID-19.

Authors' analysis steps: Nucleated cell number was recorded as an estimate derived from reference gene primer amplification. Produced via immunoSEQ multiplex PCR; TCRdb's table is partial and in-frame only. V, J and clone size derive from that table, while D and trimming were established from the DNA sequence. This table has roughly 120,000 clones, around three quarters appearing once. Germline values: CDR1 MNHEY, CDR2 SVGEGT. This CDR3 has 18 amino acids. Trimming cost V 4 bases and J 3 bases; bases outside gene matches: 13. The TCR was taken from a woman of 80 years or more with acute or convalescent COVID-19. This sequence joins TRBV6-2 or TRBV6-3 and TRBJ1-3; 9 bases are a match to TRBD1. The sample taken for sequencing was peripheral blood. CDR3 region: CASSFVRDREKHGNTIYF. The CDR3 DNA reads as TGTGCCAGCAGTTTCGTCCGGGACAGGGAGAAGCATGGAAACACCATATATTTT.